This is a list of T cell receptor beta chains from one sample in a study of OX40 agonist ivuxolimab in advanced cancers. Produced via immunoSEQ multiplex PCR; TCRdb's table is partial and in-frame only. The table lists tens of thousands of clones, 91% of them singletons. The sample consisted of CD4+ or CD8+ T cells sorted from blood, taken in a trial of the OX40 agonist ivuxolimab. These receptors all stem from an adult with an advanced solid tumor such as melanoma, head and neck, liver or kidney cancer. The CDR3 runs from the conserved cysteine through the conserved F or W. The D gene is left open where the match is weak. Where a row states a size, it is once, few, many or the class of an expanded clone; other rows omit it.

j_call,clone_size,cdr3_length,d_call,v_call,cdr3_aa,cdr3_nt
TRBJ1-2,NA,14,TRBD1,TRBV27,CASRVTGQLYGYTF,TGTGCCAGCAGGGTCACGGGACAGCTCTATGGCTACACCTTC
TRBJ2-1,NA,16,NA,TRBV11-3,CASSLTSLDGINEQFF,TGTGCCAGCAGCCTTACCTCGTTGGACGGGATCAATGAGCAGTTCTTC
TRBJ1-5,NA,14,NA,TRBV5-1,CASSLDSHNQPQHF,TGCGCCAGCAGCTTGGACTCCCACAATCAGCCCCAGCATTTT
TRBJ2-7,NA,14,NA,TRBV11-2,CASSFPLGPREQYF,TGTGCCAGCAGCTTCCCCCTGGGACCACGGGAGCAGTACTTC
TRBJ2-3,NA,12,NA,TRBV7-9,CASSFRALGQYF,TGTGCCAGCAGCTTTCGAGCTCTAGGGCAGTATTTT
TRBJ2-3,NA,11,NA,TRBV11-3,CASFPTDTQYF,TGTGCCAGCTTCCCCACAGATACGCAGTATTTT
TRBJ2-5,NA,16,TRBD2,TRBV10-3,CAISESAGIGGETQYF,TGTGCCATCAGTGAGTCAGCGGGGATCGGAGGAGAGACCCAGTACTTC
TRBJ2-1,NA,16,TRBD2,TRBV25-1,CASSRTSGISGNEQFF,TGTGCCAGCAGCCGGACTAGCGGGATTAGTGGAAATGAGCAGTTCTTC
TRBJ2-3,NA,15,TRBD1,TRBV19,CASSISGTDTDTQYF,TGTGCCAGTAGTATATCAGGGACAGACACAGATACGCAGTATTTT
TRBJ1-3,NA,16,TRBD1,TRBV28,CASRDSGTGYGNTIYF,TGTGCCAGCAGAGATTCCGGGACAGGGTATGGAAACACCATATATTTT
TRBJ2-7,once,18,TRBD2,TRBV5-4,CASSTGLAGAAGGGEQYF,TGTGCCAGCAGCACAGGACTAGCGGGAGCAGCAGGGGGGGGCGAGCAGTACTTC
TRBJ1-2,NA,13,TRBD1,TRBV5-1,CASSPTGDRGYTF,TGCGCCAGCAGCCCTACAGGGGATCGTGGCTACACCTTC
TRBJ2-5,NA,15,NA,TRBV11-2,CASSLIRNRGETQYF,TGTGCCAGCAGCCTAATTCGAAATCGGGGGGAGACCCAGTACTTC
TRBJ1-4,NA,13,NA,TRBV2,CAGKYGWNEKLFF,TGTGCCGGAAAATACGGGTGGAATGAAAAACTGTTTTTT
TRBJ2-1,NA,17,NA,TRBV28,CASSFLASQTSYNEQFF,TGTGCCAGCAGTTTTCTGGCCTCCCAGACATCCTACAATGAGCAGTTCTTC
TRBJ2-5,NA,12,TRBD2,TRBV5-1,CASSPGGETQYF,TGCGCCAGCAGCCCGGGAGGGGAGACCCAGTACTTC
TRBJ2-2,NA,13,NA,TRBV7-3,CASSLLSTGELFF,TGTGCCAGCAGCTTATTATCCACCGGGGAGCTGTTTTTT
TRBJ1-1,once,16,TRBD1,TRBV19,CASTPSGTGGITEAFF,TGTGCCAGTACCCCGTCGGGGACAGGGGGAATCACTGAAGCTTTCTTT
TRBJ1-2,NA,14,NA,TRBV28,CASSFWIANYGYTF,TGTGCCAGCAGTTTTTGGATAGCTAACTATGGCTACACCTTC
TRBJ1-2,NA,15,NA,TRBV6-6,CASSRPSSGTDGYTF,TGTGCCAGCAGTCGGCCCTCATCCGGGACGGATGGCTACACCTTC
TRBJ2-7,NA,13,NA,TRBV28,CASSLGRGGEQYF,TGTGCCAGCAGTTTGGGCAGGGGTGGCGAGCAGTACTTC
TRBJ1-5,NA,13,NA,TRBV30,CAWSNGLDQPQHF,TGTGCCTGGAGTAATGGTTTAGATCAGCCCCAGCATTTT
TRBJ2-1,NA,13,NA,TRBV29-1,CSVEDLRGMGQFF,TGCAGCGTTGAAGATCTCCGAGGGATGGGTCAGTTCTTC
TRBJ2-1,NA,17,TRBD2,TRBV28,CASSGSSLAGFTDEQFF,TGTGCCAGCAGCGGGTCGTCCCTAGCGGGTTTTACGGATGAGCAGTTCTTC
TRBJ2-3,NA,12,NA,TRBV6-6,CASTRATDTQYF,TGTGCCAGCACGCGGGCCACAGATACGCAGTATTTT
TRBJ2-2,NA,16,TRBD2,TRBV28,CASRNTGTSGTGELFF,TGTGCCAGCAGAAATACCGGGACTAGCGGGACCGGGGAGCTGTTTTTT
TRBJ2-2,NA,16,TRBD2,TRBV11-2,CASSPGLAGVAGELFF,TGTGCCAGCAGCCCAGGACTAGCGGGAGTCGCCGGGGAGCTGTTTTTT
TRBJ2-3,NA,15,TRBD1,TRBV6-1,CASSRQGWETDTQYF,TGTGCCAGCAGCCGACAGGGTTGGGAGACAGATACGCAGTATTTT
TRBJ1-1,NA,14,NA,TRBV15,CATSRDTAQTEAFF,TGTGCCACCAGCAGAGATACGGCACAAACTGAAGCTTTCTTT
TRBJ2-7,NA,15,TRBD1,TRBV5-1,CASSYRPDRDYEQYF,TGCGCCAGCAGCTACCGGCCGGACAGGGACTACGAGCAGTACTTC
TRBJ2-7,NA,16,NA,TRBV28,CASRGAAGAYSYEQYF,TGTGCCAGCAGGGGGGCGGCGGGGGCGTATTCCTACGAGCAGTACTTC
TRBJ1-2,NA,13,TRBD1,TRBV5-8,CASSFGQGYGYTF,TGTGCCAGCAGCTTTGGACAGGGATATGGCTACACCTTC
TRBJ2-2,NA,15,NA,TRBV18,CASSPEWGGTGELFF,TGTGCCAGCTCACCAGAGTGGGGCGGTACCGGGGAGCTGTTTTTT
TRBJ1-5,NA,15,TRBD1,TRBV6-1,CASSVGQGANQPQHF,TGTGCCAGCAGTGTAGGACAGGGGGCCAATCAGCCCCAGCATTTT
TRBJ2-5,NA,12,NA,TRBV30,CAWSTGQETQYF,TGTGCCTGGAGCACAGGACAAGAGACCCAGTACTTC
TRBJ1-5,once,14,NA,TRBV6-1,CASSEATDARAQHF,TGTGCCAGCAGTGAAGCGACAGACGCCCGAGCCCAGCATTTT
TRBJ1-5,NA,13,NA,TRBV7-2,CASSLSRNQPQHF,TGTGCCAGCAGCTTATCAAGGAATCAGCCCCAGCATTTT
TRBJ1-3,NA,15,NA,TRBV6-6,CASSFRGVSGNTIYF,TGTGCCAGCAGTTTTCGCGGCGTTTCTGGAAACACCATATATTTT
TRBJ2-5,once,11,NA,TRBV18,CASSAQETQYF,TGTGCCAGCTCAGCTCAAGAGACCCAGTACTTC
TRBJ2-1,NA,14,TRBD1,TRBV30,CAWSDQQGGRRQFF,TGTGCCTGGAGCGATCAACAGGGGGGCCGGCGGCAGTTCTTC
TRBJ2-5,NA,14,TRBD2,TRBV6-1,CASSRAGGSETQYF,TGTGCCAGCAGCCGTGCGGGAGGGTCAGAGACCCAGTACTTC
TRBJ2-1,NA,12,TRBD1,TRBV27,CASRQGIREQFF,TGTGCCAGCAGACAGGGGATTAGGGAGCAGTTCTTC
TRBJ2-7,NA,15,TRBD1,TRBV19,CASSSRTGKVHEQYF,TGTGCCAGTAGTTCCCGGACAGGGAAGGTCCACGAGCAGTACTTC
TRBJ1-1,NA,14,NA,TRBV6-5,CASSRTVRHTEAFF,TGTGCCAGCAGCCGGACCGTTCGTCACACTGAAGCTTTCTTT
TRBJ2-7,once,14,NA,TRBV27,CASSSVLRPYEQYF,TGTGCCAGCAGCTCAGTCCTGCGTCCCTACGAGCAGTACTTC